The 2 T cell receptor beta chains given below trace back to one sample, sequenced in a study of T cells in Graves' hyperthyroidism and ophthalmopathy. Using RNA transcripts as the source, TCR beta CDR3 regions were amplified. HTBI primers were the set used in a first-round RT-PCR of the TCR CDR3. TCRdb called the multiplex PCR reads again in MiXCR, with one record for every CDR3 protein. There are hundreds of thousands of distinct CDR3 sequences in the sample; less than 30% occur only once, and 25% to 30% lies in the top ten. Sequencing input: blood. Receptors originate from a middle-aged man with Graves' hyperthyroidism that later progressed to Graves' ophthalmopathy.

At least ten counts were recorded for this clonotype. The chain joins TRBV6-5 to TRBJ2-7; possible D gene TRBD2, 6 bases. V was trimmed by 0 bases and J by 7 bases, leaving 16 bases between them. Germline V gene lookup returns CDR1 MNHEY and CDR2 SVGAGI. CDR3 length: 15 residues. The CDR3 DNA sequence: TGTGCCAGCAGTTACTCGATAACGGCTAGCGCTGAGCAGTACTTC. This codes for CASSYSITASAEQYF.

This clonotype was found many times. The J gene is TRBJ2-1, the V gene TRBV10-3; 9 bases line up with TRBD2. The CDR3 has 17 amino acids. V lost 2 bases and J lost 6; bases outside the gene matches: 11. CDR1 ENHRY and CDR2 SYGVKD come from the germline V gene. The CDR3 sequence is CAISEILAGDARNEQFF. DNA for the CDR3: TGTGCCATCAGTGAGATTTTAGCGGGAGATGCTCGCAATGAGCAGTTCTTC.